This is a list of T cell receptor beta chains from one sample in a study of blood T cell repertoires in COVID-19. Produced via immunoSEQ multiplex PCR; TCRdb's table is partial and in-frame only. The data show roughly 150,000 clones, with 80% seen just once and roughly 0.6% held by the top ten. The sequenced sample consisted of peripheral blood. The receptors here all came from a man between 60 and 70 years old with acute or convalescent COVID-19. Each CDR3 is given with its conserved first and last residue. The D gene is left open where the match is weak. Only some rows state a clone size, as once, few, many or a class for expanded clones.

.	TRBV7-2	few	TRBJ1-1	TGTGCCAGCAGCCCCGGACTGATGAACACTGAAGCTTTCTTT	CASSPGLMNTEAFF
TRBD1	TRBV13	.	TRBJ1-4	TGTGCCAGCAGGTCGACAGGGGGAGAGGAAAAACTGTTTTTT	CASRSTGGEEKLFF
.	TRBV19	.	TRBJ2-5	TGTGCCAGTAGTATTGCAGACCAAGAGACCCAGTACTTC	CASSIADQETQYF
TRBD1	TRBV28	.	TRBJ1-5	TGTGCCAGCTCGACAGGGGGCCTCAATCAGCCCCAGCATTTT	CASSTGGLNQPQHF
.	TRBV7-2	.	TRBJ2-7	TGTGCCAGCAGCCCGGCGGGGGACAGGACCTACGAGCAGTACTTC	CASSPAGDRTYEQYF
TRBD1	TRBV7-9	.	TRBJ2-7	TGTGCCAGCAGTTCCGACAGGGGTAACGAGCAGTACTTC	CASSSDRGNEQYF
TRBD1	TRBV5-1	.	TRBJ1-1	TGCGCCAGCAGCTTAGCAGGGGGCGGAGGGAAAGCTTTCTTT	CASSLAGGGGKAFF
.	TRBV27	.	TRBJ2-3	TGTGCCAGCGGAGGTTGGGGTACGGGAGATACGCAGTATTTT	CASGGWGTGDTQYF
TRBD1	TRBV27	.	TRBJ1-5	TGTGCCAGCAAGCTTGAGGGGGCGATCAATCAGCCCCAGCATTTT	CASKLEGAINQPQHF
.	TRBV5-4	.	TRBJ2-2	TGTGCCAGCAGCTTGGGGATGAGGTCCGGGGAGCTGTTTTTT	CASSLGMRSGELFF
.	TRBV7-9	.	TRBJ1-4	TGTGCCAGCAGCTTAGGGAGGATCGGGACTAATGAAAAACTGTTTTTT	CASSLGRIGTNEKLFF
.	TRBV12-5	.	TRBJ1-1	TGTGCTAGTGGTTTGAGGCCGAAAAAAGGGGACACTGAAGCTTTCTTT	CASGLRPKKGDTEAFF
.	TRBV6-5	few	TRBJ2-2	TGTGCCAGCCGGGATACGAACACCGGGGAGCTGTTTTTT	CASRDTNTGELFF
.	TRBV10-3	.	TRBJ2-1	TGTGCCATCAGACCGGACTTCCCGAGCTCCTACAATGAGCAGTTCTTC	CAIRPDFPSSYNEQFF
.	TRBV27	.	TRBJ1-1	TGTGCCAGCAGTTTGAGAACGGGACAGAACACTGAAGCTTTCTTT	CASSLRTGQNTEAFF
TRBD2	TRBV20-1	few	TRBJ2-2	TGCAGTGCTAGTAGTACTAGCGCGAACACCGGGGAGCTGTTTTTT	CSASSTSANTGELFF
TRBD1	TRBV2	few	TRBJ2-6	TGTGCCAGCAACTTCGACAGGGCCCTCTCTGGGGCCAACGTCCTGACTTTC	CASNFDRALSGANVLTF
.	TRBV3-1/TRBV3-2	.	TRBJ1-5	TGTGCCAGCAGCCAGGCAGGATTGAGTCAGCCCCAGCATTTT	CASSQAGLSQPQHF
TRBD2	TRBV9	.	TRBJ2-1	TGTGCCAGCAGCGTAGTCCCCTCGGGGGGTGAGCAGTTCTTC	CASSVVPSGGEQFF
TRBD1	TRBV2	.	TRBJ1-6	TGTGCCAGCAGTTCGGACAGGGGTTCACCCCTCCACTTT	CASSSDRGSPLHF
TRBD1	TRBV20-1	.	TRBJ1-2	TGCAGTGCTAAGGACAGGAGGGGCTACACCTTC	CSAKDRRGYTF
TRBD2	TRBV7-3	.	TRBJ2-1	TGTGCCAGCAGCTTACAGGGACTAGCGGGAAATGAGCAGTTCTTC	CASSLQGLAGNEQFF
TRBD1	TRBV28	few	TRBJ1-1	TGTGCCAGCAGTATGACAGGGATTGTGGAAGCTTTCTTT	CASSMTGIVEAFF
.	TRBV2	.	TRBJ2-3	TGTGCCAGCAGCCATAGCACAGATACGCAGTATTTT	CASSHSTDTQYF
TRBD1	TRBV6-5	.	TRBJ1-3	TGTGCCAGCAGCCGACAGGGCTCGCCTGGAAACACCATATATTTT	CASSRQGSPGNTIYF
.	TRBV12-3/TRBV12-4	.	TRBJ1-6	TGTGCCAGCAGTACCCTGGGGGGGCACACCCTCCACTTT	CASSTLGGHTLHF
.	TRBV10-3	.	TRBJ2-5	TGTGCCATCAGTCACCCCCAGGGGGAGACCCAGTACTTC	CAISHPQGETQYF
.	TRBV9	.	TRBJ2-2	TGTGCCAGCAGAGCCAACACCGGGGAGCTGTTTTTT	CASRANTGELFF
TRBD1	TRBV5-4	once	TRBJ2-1	TGTGCCAGCAGCTTGGGCGAGGGACAGGGTTATGAGCAGTTCTTC	CASSLGEGQGYEQFF
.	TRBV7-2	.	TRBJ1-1	TGTGCCAGCAGCTTAGAGGCAGGGCGGAACACTGAAGCTTTCTTT	CASSLEAGRNTEAFF
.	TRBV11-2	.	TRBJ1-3	TGTGCCAGCAGCTTAGGGCAGACAAGAAACACCATATATTTT	CASSLGQTRNTIYF